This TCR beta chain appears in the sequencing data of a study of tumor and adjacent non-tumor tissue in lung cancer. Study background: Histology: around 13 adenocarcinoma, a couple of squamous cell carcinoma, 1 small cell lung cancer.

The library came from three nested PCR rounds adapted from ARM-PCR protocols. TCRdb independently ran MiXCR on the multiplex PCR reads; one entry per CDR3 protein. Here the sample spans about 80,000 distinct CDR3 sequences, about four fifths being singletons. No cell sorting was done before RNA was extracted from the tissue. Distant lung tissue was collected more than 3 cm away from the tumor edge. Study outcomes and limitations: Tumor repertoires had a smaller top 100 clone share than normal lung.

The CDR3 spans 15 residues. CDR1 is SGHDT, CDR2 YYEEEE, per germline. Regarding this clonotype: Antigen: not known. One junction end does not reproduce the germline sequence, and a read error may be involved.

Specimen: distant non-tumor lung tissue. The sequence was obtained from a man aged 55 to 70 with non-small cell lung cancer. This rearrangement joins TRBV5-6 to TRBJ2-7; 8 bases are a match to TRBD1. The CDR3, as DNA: TGTGCCAGCAGATTGGTCGGACAGGGAGTCTACGAGCAGTACTTC. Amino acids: CASRLVGQGVYEQYF.